This TCR beta chain is drawn from a study of T cell clonality in common variable immunodeficiency. Most patients and controls had Caucasian heritage. This clone was found many times. Its specificity is unknown. The read ends 3 residues early relative to the CDR3; the germline J gene fills the gap. Whole-study findings and limits: T cell subpopulation sequencing would be needed to explain CVID clonality. CVID subjects had higher TCRbeta clonality than healthy controls, most marked in about a third.

Assay: immunoSEQ multiplex PCR; the TCRdb copy retains only in-frame clones and omits some. The table lists tens of thousands of clones, no singletons, with approximately 2.6% in the top ten. In germline, CDR1 is KGHDR, CDR2 SFDVKD. This CDR3 has 14 amino acids. The germline V and J ends were trimmed by 1 base and 4 bases, with 6 bases remaining between them. The J gene is TRBJ2-2, the V gene TRBV24-1, with unresolved D. Material: peripheral blood mononuclear cells. This receptor was taken from a person aged 18-69 years in good health. The CDR3 DNA, read in part, is TGTGCCACCAGTGATTTTAGTGTCACCGGGGAG. Residues: CATSDFSVTGE. The entire CDR3 is CATSDFSVTGELFF.